This passage covers 13 T cell receptor beta chains from one sample sequenced in a study of shared clonotypes between healthy human individuals. Measured with immunoSEQ multiplex PCR; TCRdb has only the in-frame clones, and not every one. This table has about 2.2 million clones, 93% appearing once. Naivety among CD8 cells was defined by CD45RO negativity and positive CCR7 selection, thereby excluding terminally differentiated effector memory CD45RA+ cells. The sample comprised naive CD8+ T cells from PBMCs. These receptors were obtained from a man in his late teens or twenties in good health. Some clones in this sample may be carry-over from other donors' samples.

This chain joins TRBV5-8 and TRBJ1-1; D may be TRBD1 (6 bases). Trimming shortened V by 4 bases and J by 0 bases, and 13 bases separated the two germline ends. CDR3 size: 15 residues. The germline V gene has CDR1 SGHTS and CDR2 YDEGEE. The CDR3 bases are TGTGCCAGCAGCCTGACAGGAACGTTGAACACTGAAGCTTTCTTT. This gives the protein CASSLTGTLNTEAFF.

CDR3 nucleotides: TGTGCCAGCAGTTTCCGGGGATCAGACTATGGCTACACCTTC. It yields the protein CASSFRGSDYGYTF. J is TRBJ1-2 and V is TRBV27, with unresolved D. With 3 bases removed from V and 3 bases from J, the gap between germline ends came to 11 bases. Germline loops: CDR1 MNHEY, CDR2 SMNVEV (reference sequence). The CDR3 extends over 14 amino acids.

V and J are TRBV27 and TRBJ1-2, with a weak D call TRBD1 (6 bases). With 3 bases removed from V and 4 bases from J, the gap between germline ends came to 15 bases. The CDR3 extends over 15 amino acids. Germline V gives CDR1 MNHEY, CDR2 SMNVEV (reference sequence). The CDR3 region has the DNA TGTGCCAGCAGTTTCGGCAGTCAGGGGACCTATGGCTACACCTTC. Amino acids: CASSFGSQGTYGYTF.

V usage is TRBV11-2 and J usage is TRBJ2-5, with TRBD1 matching over 8 bases. Trimming removed 10 bases from V and 0 bases from J; junction bases left unmatched: 13. Germline V gene lookup returns CDR1 SGHAT and CDR2 FQNNGV. This CDR3 has 16 amino acids. The CDR3 DNA follows: TGTGCCACCGCACTATGGGACAGGAGAGACCAAGAGACCCAGTACTTC. It specifies CATALWDRRDQETQYF.

The CDR3 sequence is CASSQVGITYEQYF. The CDR3 bases are TGCGCCAGCAGCCAAGTAGGAATCACCTACGAGCAGTACTTC. This chain uses TRBV4-1 with TRBJ2-7; D is undetermined. CDR1 is MGHRA, CDR2 YSYEKL, per germline. This CDR3 spans 14 amino acids. V was trimmed by 1 base and J by 2 bases, leaving 9 bases between them.

V gene TRBV7-9 combines with J gene TRBJ1-5; D remains ambiguous. This CDR3 has 15 residues. The V gene lost 3 bases and the J gene lost 0 bases, with 9 bases spanning the gap. Per germline, CDR1 SEHNR and CDR2 FQNEAQ (reference sequence). The CDR3 DNA reads as TGTGCCAGCAGCTTGGGGTTTTATAGCAATCAGCCCCAGCATTTT. Translating it yields CASSLGFYSNQPQHF.

The chain carries TRBV7-9 and TRBJ2-7; D remains unclear. The germline V and J ends were trimmed by 3 bases and 2 bases, with 14 bases remaining between them. Germline lookup yields CDR1 SEHNR and CDR2 FQNEAQ (reference sequence). The CDR3 has 15 amino acids. This CDR3 reads CASSFGDLLTYEQYF. CDR3 nucleotides: TGTGCCAGCAGCTTTGGCGACCTCCTAACCTACGAGCAGTACTTC.

The chain uses TRBV4-1 and TRBJ2-2, with 8 positions matching TRBD2. CDR1 is MGHRA and CDR2 is YSYEKL in the germline V gene. The CDR3 spans 14 residues. With V trimmed by 6 bases and J by 6 bases, 6 bases remained unmatched. CDR3 nucleotide sequence: TGCGCCAGCAGACTCAGCGGGAGTTCCGGGGAGCTGTTTTTT. It is translated as CASRLSGSSGELFF.

The V gene is TRBV6-4, the J gene TRBJ1-3; D remains ambiguous. Trimming took 5 bases from V and 0 from J, leaving 11 bases between them. The length of the CDR3 is 15 residues. The germline V gene encodes CDR1 MRHNA and CDR2 SNTAGT. Written as DNA, the CDR3 is TGTGCCAGCAGTATCGGCCCAGGCTCTGGAAACACCATATATTTT. Encoded protein: CASSIGPGSGNTIYF.

A few counts support this clone. Other DNA sequences within the sample encode an identical CDR3. Here the CDR3 DNA reads TGTGCCAGCAGTTTGGGCAGAGCCTACGAGCAGTACTTC. Amino acids: CASSLGRAYEQYF. This chain joins TRBV27 and TRBJ2-7; D is ambiguous. Between the trimmed V and J ends, which lost 3 bases and 2 bases, there was a span of 8 bases. This CDR3 is built from 13 residues. CDR1 is MNHEY and CDR2 is SMNVEV in the germline V gene (reference sequence).

The chain uses TRBV28 and TRBJ2-7, with TRBD2 identical over 9 bases. In germline, CDR1 is MDHEN, CDR2 SYDVKM. The length of the CDR3 is 15 residues. The ends lost 3 bases at V and 5 bases at J; junction bases unmatched: 8. The CDR3 coding sequence is TGTGCCAGCAGTTTTCTAGCGGGGCTAGTAGACGAGCAGTACTTC. It specifies CASSFLAGLVDEQYF.

The V gene is TRBV6-5, the J gene TRBJ1-1, with TRBD1 identical over 10 bases. Germline CDR1 MNHEY, CDR2 SVGAGI. V dropped 6 bases and J dropped 7; count of bases not matched to a gene: 5. The CDR3 extends over 13 amino acids. The CDR3 region is CASSWDRGGEAFF. In nucleotides, the CDR3 is TGTGCCAGCAGCTGGGACAGGGGCGGTGAAGCTTTCTTT.

The chain links TRBV7-9 to TRBJ2-5; perhaps TRBD1 as D (7 bases). In germline, CDR1 is SEHNR, CDR2 FQNEAQ (reference sequence). Deletions cut 4 bases from V and 5 bases from J, with 11 bases between. The CDR3 consists of 13 residues. In nucleotides, the CDR3 is TGTGCCAGCAGCTCTCAGGGGGGTGAGACCCAGTACTTC. It specifies CASSSQGGETQYF.